Shown below are 13 T cell receptor beta chains from a single sample sequenced in a study of blood T cell repertoires in COVID-19. Libraries were prepared by immunoSEQ multiplex PCR; TCRdb keeps only in-frame clonotypes and omits some of them. In the table there are about 270,000 clones, about 89% of which are singletons. The source material was peripheral blood. These receptors came from a man aged 35-49 years with active or convalescent COVID-19.

This sequence joins TRBV15 and TRBJ1-5; 7 nucleotides align to TRBD1. CDR3 size: 17 residues. CDR1 and CDR2 from the germline V gene are LNHNV and YYDKDF (reference sequence). With V trimmed by 0 bases and J by 5 bases, 10 bases remained unmatched. The DNA of the CDR3 is TGTGCCACCAGCAGAGAAAGGCCGGGACAGAGATATCAGCCCCAGCATTTT. It yields the protein CATSRERPGQRYQPQHF.

In its sample, this clone was seen once. The gene calls are TRBV3-1 (or the pseudogene TRBV3-2) and TRBJ2-5; 10 nucleotides line up with TRBD1. Trimming took 1 base from V and 5 from J; bases not matched to a gene: 4. Germline lookup yields CDR1 LGHDT and CDR2 YNNKEL (reference sequence). This CDR3 is 15 amino acids long. The CDR3 here is CASSQATGGVETQYF. DNA of the CDR3: TGTGCCAGCAGCCAAGCGACAGGGGGCGTGGAGACCCAGTACTTC.

This chain links TRBV7-9 with TRBJ1-1; TRBD1 matches at 10 bases. The CDR3 has 15 residues. Unmatched junction bases numbered 8, after V lost 5 bases and J lost 5 bases. Germline CDR1 reads SEHNR; CDR2 reads FQNEAQ (reference sequence). The CDR3 DNA sequence: TGTGCCAGCAGCCCAGGGACAGGGGTCTCGACTGAAGCTTTCTTT. The encoded protein is CASSPGTGVSTEAFF.

This sequence joins TRBV29-1 and TRBJ1-1; TRBD1 agrees at 7 bases. The CDR3 length is 13 residues. V was clipped by 3 bases and J by 1 base; unmatched bases: 2. Germline loops: CDR1 SQVTM, CDR2 ANQGSEA. In nucleotides, the CDR3 is TGCAGCGTTGAGGGGACAGCGAACACTGAAGCTTTCTTT. Protein sequence: CSVEGTANTEAFF. Using reference TRBV29-1 and TRBJ1-1 for the parts outside the CDR3, the full variable domain is SAVISQKPSRDICQRGTSLTIQCQVDSQVTMMFWYRQQPGQSLTLIATANQGSEATYESGFVIDKFPISRPNLTFSTLTVSNMSPEDSSIYLCSVEGTANTEAFFGQGTRLTVV.

This clone appeared a single time. The CDR3 protein is CASSSRETQYF. For the CDR3, the DNA is TGCGCCAGCAGCTCCCGGGAGACCCAGTACTTC. The genes are TRBV4-1 and TRBJ2-5; D remains ambiguous. The germline V gene has CDR1 MGHRA and CDR2 YSYEKL. Trimming took off 5 bases at V and 5 bases at J, with 6 bases between the two ends. The CDR3 contains 11 residues.

The V call is TRBV5-1, the J call TRBJ2-1; the match to TRBD2 covers 8 bases. The trim removed 3 bases at V and 6 bases at J, leaving 8 bases unmatched. The CDR3 sequence is 15 residues long. Germline CDR1 and CDR2: SGHRS and YFSETQ. The CDR3 DNA is TGCGCCAGCAGCTCCCGTGGAAGCGGGGGCAATGAGCAGTTCTTC. It codes for CASSSRGSGGNEQFF.

V and J are TRBV12-5 and TRBJ2-7, with 11 nucleotides matching TRBD1. Germline CDR1 reads LGHNT; CDR2 reads FRNRAP. J was trimmed by 5 bases and V by 4 bases; bases with no gene match: 7. The CDR3 contains 15 residues. The CDR3 sequence: CASGSGQGEYDEQYF. CDR3 bases: TGTGCTAGTGGTTCGGGACAGGGGGAGTATGACGAGCAGTACTTC.

On this clone itself: The same CDR3 can be traced to other DNA sequences in this sample. The chain joins TRBV5-1 to TRBJ2-5; D is ambiguous. The CDR3 is made up of 11 amino acids. The V gene's germline CDR1 is SGHRS and CDR2 YFSETQ. V lost 4 bases and J lost 2, with 3 bases in between. The CDR3: CASSLQETQYF. CDR3 DNA sequence: TGCGCCAGCAGCCTTCAAGAGACCCAGTACTTC. The variable domain in full, with the rest retrieved from reference TRBV5-1 and TRBJ2-5, is KAGVTQTPRYLIKTRGQQVTLSCSPISGHRSVSWYQQTPGQGLQFLFEYFSETQRNKGNFPGRFSGRQFSNSRSEMNVSTLELGDSALYLCASSLQETQYFGPGTRLLVL.

V gene TRBV7-2 combines with J gene TRBJ2-7, with 9 bases aligning to TRBD1. The V gene's germline CDR1 is SGHTA and CDR2 FQGNSA. CDR3 length: 14 residues. The V segment lost 5 bases and the J segment 4 bases; nucleotides outside the gene matches: 6. The CDR3 DNA sequence: TGTGCCAGCAGCACCAGACAGGGGGTTTACGAGCAGTACTTC. This gives the protein CASSTRQGVYEQYF. The full variable domain, rest sourced from reference TRBV7-2 and TRBJ2-7, is GAGVSQSPSNKVTEKGKDVELRCDPISGHTALYWYRQSLGQGLEFLIYFQGNSAPDKSGLPSDRFSAERTGGSVSTLTIQRTQQEDSAVYLCASSTRQGVYEQYFGPGTRLTVT.

This CDR3 reads CASSVAPGTEPQPQHF. CDR3 bases: TGTGCCAGCAGCGTAGCCCCGGGGACAGAACCTCAGCCCCAGCATTTT. V gene TRBV9 combines with J gene TRBJ1-5; 7 bases fit TRBD1. This CDR3 spans 16 amino acids. Germline assignment: CDR1 SGDLS and CDR2 YYNGEE. V trimming: 0 bases; J trimming: 6 bases; junction bases outside the gene matches: 9.

The rearrangement uses TRBV2 and TRBJ2-5, with 7 bases matching TRBD2. V lost 8 bases to trimming and J lost 3 bases; unmatched junction nucleotides: 6. CDR3 size: 13 residues. From germline, CDR1 is SNHLY and CDR2 FYNNEI. The CDR3 loop reads CASLRSGEETQYF. The CDR3 nucleotides read TGTGCCAGCCTCCGGAGCGGGGAAGAGACCCAGTACTTC.

The table lists this clone with a few counts. The rearrangement joins TRBV14 to TRBJ1-2; no definite D call. This CDR3 is 13 amino acids long. V gave up 4 bases and J gave up 4 bases, with 10 bases separating them. Germline CDR1 and CDR2: SGHDN and FVKESK. CDR3 loop: CASSPRVSYGYTF. Here the CDR3 DNA reads TGTGCCAGCAGCCCGAGGGTCAGCTATGGCTACACCTTC.

This clone was counted a single time. The chain couples TRBV7-2 to TRBJ2-5; 10 bases are a match to TRBD2. CDR1 and CDR2 (germline): SGHTA, FQGNSA. CDR3 length: 15 residues. Losses at the gene ends were 5 bases for V and 1 base for J; bases not matched to a gene: 4. The CDR3, as DNA: TGTGCCAGCAGCCCACAGCGGGGGGGCCAAGAGACCCAGTACTTC. It is translated as CASSPQRGGQETQYF.